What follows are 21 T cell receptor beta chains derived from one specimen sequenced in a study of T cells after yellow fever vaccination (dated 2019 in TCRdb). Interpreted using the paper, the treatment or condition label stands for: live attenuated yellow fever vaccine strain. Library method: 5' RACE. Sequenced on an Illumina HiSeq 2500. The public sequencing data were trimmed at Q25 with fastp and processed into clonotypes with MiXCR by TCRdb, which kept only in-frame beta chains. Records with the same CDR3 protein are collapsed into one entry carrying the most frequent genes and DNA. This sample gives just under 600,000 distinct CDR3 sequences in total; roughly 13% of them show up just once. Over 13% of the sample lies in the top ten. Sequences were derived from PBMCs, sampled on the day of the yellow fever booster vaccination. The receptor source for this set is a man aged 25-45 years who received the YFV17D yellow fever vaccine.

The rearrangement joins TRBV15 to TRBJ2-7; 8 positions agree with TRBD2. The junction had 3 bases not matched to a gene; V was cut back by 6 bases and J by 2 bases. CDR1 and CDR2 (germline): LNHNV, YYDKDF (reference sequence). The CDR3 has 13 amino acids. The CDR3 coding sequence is TGTGCCACCAGGGTTAGCGGGACCTACGAGCAGTACTTC. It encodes CATRVSGTYEQYF.

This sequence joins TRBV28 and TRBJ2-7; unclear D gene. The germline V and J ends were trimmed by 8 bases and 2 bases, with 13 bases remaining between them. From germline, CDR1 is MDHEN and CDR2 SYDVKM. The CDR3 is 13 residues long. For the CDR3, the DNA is TGTGCCAGCGGTGGCGACTTCACCTACGAGCAGTACTTC. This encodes CASGGDFTYEQYF. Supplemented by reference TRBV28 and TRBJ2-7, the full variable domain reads DVKVTQSSRYLVKRTGEKVFLECVQDMDHENMFWYRQDPGLGLRLIYFSYDVKMKEKGDIPEGYSVSREKKERFSLILESASTNQTSMYLCASGGDFTYEQYFGPGTRLTVT.

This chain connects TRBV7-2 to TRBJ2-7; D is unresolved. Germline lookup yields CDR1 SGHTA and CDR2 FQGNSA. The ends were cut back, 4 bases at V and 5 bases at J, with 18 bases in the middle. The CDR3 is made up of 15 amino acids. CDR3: CASSSRPRRGDEQYF. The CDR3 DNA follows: TGTGCCAGCAGCTCCCGACCAAGACGCGGCGACGAGCAGTACTTC. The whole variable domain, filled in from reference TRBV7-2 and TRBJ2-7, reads GAGVSQSPSNKVTEKGKDVELRCDPISGHTALYWYRQSLGQGLEFLIYFQGNSAPDKSGLPSDRFSAERTGGSVSTLTIQRTQQEDSAVYLCASSSRPRRGDEQYFGPGTRLTVT.

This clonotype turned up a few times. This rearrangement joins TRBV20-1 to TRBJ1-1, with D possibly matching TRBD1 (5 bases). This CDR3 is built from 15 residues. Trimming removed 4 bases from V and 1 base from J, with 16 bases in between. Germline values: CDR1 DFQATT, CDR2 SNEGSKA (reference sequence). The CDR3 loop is CSAKRDGRWNTEAFF. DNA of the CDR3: TGCAGTGCTAAACGGGACGGTCGTTGGAACACTGAAGCTTTCTTT.

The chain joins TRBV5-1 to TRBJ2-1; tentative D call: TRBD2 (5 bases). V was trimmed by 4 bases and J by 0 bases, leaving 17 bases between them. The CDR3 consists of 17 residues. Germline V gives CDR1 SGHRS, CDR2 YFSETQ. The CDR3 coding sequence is TGCGCCAGCAGCCACGAACCGGGATCGTACTCCTACAATGAGCAGTTCTTC. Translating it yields CASSHEPGSYSYNEQFF.

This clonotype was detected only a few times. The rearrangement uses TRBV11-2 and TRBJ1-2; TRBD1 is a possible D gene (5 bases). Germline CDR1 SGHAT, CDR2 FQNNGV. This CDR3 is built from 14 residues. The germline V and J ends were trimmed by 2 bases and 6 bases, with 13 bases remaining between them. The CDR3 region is CASSLILGGDGYTF. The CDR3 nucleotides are TGTGCCAGCAGCTTAATCCTAGGAGGGGATGGCTACACCTTC.

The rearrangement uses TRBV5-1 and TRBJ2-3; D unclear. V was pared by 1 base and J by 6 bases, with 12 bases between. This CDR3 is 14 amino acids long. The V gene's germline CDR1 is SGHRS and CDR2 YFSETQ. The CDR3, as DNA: TGCGCCAGCAGCTTGTACGTGTCTAAGGATACGCAGTATTTT. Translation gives CASSLYVSKDTQYF.

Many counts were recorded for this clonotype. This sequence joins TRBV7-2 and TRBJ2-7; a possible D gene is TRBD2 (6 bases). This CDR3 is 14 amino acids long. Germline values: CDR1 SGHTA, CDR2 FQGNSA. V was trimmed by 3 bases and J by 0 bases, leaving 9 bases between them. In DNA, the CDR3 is TGTGCCAGCAGCTTCGGAGGGAACTCCTACGAGCAGTACTTC. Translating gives CASSFGGNSYEQYF.

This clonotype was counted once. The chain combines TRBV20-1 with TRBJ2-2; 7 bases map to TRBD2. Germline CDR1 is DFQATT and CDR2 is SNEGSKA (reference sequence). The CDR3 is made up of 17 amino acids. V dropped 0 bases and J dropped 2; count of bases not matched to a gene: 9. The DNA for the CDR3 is TGCAGTGCTAGAGATCTAGCGGACAACCCTAACACCGGGGAGCTGTTTTTT. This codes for CSARDLADNPNTGELFF.

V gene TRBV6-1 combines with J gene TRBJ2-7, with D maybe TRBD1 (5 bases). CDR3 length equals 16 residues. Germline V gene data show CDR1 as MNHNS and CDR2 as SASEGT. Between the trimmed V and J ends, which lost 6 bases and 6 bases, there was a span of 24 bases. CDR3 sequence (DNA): TGTGCCAGCAGCCTTATCCGGGCCCCAAGGGGCTCCGAGCAGTACTTC. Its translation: CASSLIRAPRGSEQYF.

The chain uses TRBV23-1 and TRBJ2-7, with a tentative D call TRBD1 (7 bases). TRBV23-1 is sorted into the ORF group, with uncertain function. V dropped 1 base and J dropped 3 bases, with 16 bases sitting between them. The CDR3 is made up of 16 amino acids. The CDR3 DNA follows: TGCGCCAGCAGTCAATGCCGCGGGACAGCCGTCTACGAGCAGTACTTC. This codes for CASSQCRGTAVYEQYF.

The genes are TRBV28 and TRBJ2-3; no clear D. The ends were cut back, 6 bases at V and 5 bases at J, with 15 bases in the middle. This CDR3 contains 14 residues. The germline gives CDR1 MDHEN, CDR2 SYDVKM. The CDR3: CASSLGRARDTQYF. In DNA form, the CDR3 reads TGTGCCAGCAGCCTCGGTCGGGCAAGAGATACGCAGTATTTT.

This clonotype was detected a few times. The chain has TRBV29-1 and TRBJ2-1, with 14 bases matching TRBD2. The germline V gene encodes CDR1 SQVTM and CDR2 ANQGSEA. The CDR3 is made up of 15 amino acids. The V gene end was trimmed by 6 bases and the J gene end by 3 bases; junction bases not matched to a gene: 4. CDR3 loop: CSVAGTSGGYNEQFF. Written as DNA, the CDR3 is TGCAGCGTCGCCGGGACTAGCGGGGGCTACAATGAGCAGTTCTTC.

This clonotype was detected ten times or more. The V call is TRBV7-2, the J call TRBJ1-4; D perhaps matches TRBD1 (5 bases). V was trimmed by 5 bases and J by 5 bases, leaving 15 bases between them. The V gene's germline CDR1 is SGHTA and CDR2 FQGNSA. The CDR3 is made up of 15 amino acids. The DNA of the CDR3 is TGTGCCAGCAGCCCAACCCGGGGGTTGAATGAAAAACTGTTTTTT. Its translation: CASSPTRGLNEKLFF.

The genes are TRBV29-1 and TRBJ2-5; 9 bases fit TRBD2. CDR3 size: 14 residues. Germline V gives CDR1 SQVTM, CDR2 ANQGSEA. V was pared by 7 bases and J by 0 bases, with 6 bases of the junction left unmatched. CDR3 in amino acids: CSARGGANQETQYF. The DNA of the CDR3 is TGCAGCGCACGCGGGGGGGCTAACCAAGAGACCCAGTACTTC.

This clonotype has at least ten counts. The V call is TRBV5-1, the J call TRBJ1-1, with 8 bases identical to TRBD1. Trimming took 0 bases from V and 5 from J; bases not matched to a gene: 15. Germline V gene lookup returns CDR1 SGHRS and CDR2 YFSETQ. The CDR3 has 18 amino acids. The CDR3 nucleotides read TGCGCCAGCAGCTTGGTCCGCGGGCAGGGGGCAGGAGGGACTGAAGCTTTCTTT. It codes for CASSLVRGQGAGGTEAFF.

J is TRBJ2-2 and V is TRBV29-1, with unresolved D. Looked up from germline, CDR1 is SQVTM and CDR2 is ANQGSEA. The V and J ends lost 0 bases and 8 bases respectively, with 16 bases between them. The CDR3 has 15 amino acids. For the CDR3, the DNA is TGCAGCGTTGAAGATCAATTTAGTCCTGCGGGGGAGCTGTTTTTT. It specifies CSVEDQFSPAGELFF.

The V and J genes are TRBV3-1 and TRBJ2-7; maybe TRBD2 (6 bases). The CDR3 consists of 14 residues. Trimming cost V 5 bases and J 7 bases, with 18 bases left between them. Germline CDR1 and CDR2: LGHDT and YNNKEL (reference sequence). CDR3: CASSSYGGGREQYF. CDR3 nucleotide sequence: TGTGCCAGCAGCTCTTATGGGGGAGGACGAGAGCAGTACTTC.

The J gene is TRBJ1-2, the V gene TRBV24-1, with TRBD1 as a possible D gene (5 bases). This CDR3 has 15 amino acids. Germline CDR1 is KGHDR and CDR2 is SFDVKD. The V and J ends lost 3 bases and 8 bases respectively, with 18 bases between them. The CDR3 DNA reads TGTGCCACCAGTGATACTAAAACAGGTAGCTTGGGCTACACCTTC. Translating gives CATSDTKTGSLGYTF.

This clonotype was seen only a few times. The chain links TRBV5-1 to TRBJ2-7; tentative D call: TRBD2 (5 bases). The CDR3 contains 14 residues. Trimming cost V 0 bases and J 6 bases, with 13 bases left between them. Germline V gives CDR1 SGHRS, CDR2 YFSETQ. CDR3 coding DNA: TGCGCCAGCAGCTTGGATCGGCGGGCGATCGAGCAGTACTTC. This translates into CASSLDRRAIEQYF.

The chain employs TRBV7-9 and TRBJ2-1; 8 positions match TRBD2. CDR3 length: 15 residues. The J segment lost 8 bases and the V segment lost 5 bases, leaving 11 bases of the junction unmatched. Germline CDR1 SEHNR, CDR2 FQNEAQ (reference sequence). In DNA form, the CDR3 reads TGTGCCAGCAGCCAGCGGGAGAAAGCGGGGGATGAGCAGTTCTTC. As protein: CASSQREKAGDEQFF.